The clone carrying this T cell receptor (beta chain) was observed many times. This specimen belongs to a study of CD8 T cells in ankylosing spondylitis. Preparation of TCR beta libraries was done by quantitative 5'-RACE with molecular barcodes. Via MiXCR, TCRdb re-called the 5' RACE reads, giving one row per CDR3 protein. Among roughly 150,000 distinct CDR3 sequences listed, about 7% were seen once. This CDR3 is 15 amino acids long. The germline V gene has CDR1 MNHNS and CDR2 SASEGT. J lost 8 bases, V lost 3 bases, and 4 bases had no gene match. Sequenced input: blood, either unsorted or a sorted T cell fraction (not recorded which). This sequence joins TRBV6-1 and TRBJ2-3; 14 bases fit TRBD2. The TCR was taken from a female donor with ankylosing spondylitis or in good health (not recorded which). Written as DNA, the CDR3 is TGTGCCAGCAGTGAGACTAGCGGGGGGGTTGGTACGCAGTATTTT. The encoded protein is CASSETSGGVGTQYF.